The rows below give T cell receptor beta chains drawn from one sample of a study of T cell repertoires in cytomegalovirus infection. TCRdb independently ran MiXCR on the reads; one entry per CDR3 protein. The sample comprises about 180,000 distinct CDR3 sequences, 14% of which are singletons, and around 27% rests with the top ten. The sequencing sample was made of PBMCs. These receptors all stem from a human donor in good health (CMV status not recorded). Some clones in this sample may be carry-over from other donors' samples. The CDR3 runs from the conserved cysteine through the conserved F or W. The listing skips clone size in some rows; elsewhere it reads once, few, many or a size class.

v_call	clone_size	j_call	cdr3_aa
TRBV28	few	TRBJ1-5	CASSQRGVGNQSQHF
TRBV12-3/TRBV12-4	.	TRBJ2-7	CASSSTAYEQYF
TRBV7-7	many	TRBJ2-6	CASSLPGANVLTF
TRBV7-9	many	TRBJ1-5	CASSLGPLGDQPQHF
TRBV11-2	few	TRBJ1-3	CASSSVLTGNTIYF
TRBV7-9	many	TRBJ2-1	CASSPSDSRSYNEQFF
TRBV12-3/TRBV12-4	many	TRBJ2-6	CASSPRDSGANVLTF
TRBV6-1	many	TRBJ2-7	CASSPNNRNSYEQYF
TRBV7-9	many	TRBJ2-7	CASRTGGFYEQYF
TRBV6-4	many	TRBJ1-6	CASSQGSNSPLHF
TRBV7-9	.	TRBJ2-5	CASSLITGKQETQYF